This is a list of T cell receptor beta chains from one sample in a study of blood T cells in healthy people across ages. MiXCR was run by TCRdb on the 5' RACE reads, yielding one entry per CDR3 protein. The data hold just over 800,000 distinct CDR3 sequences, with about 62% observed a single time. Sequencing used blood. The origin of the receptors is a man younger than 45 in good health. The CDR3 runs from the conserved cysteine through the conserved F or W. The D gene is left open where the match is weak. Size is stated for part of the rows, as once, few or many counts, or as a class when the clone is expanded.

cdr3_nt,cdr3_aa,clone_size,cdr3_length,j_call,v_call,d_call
TGCAGCGTGACAGGGGAAGAGCAGTACTTC,CSVTGEEQYF,-,10,TRBJ2-7,TRBV29-1,TRBD1
TGTGCCAGCAGCCAGACGGGGTATAATTCACCCCTCCACTTT,CASSQTGYNSPLHF,-,14,TRBJ1-6,TRBV7-9,-
TGTGCCAGCAGTAGTAGCGGGGGAGTTGTCTACGAGCAGTACTTC,CASSSSGGVVYEQYF,few,15,TRBJ2-7,TRBV7-2,TRBD2
TGCAGTGCCCCTGGGGGGGCCTTTGAGACCCAGTACTTC,CSAPGGAFETQYF,many,13,TRBJ2-5,TRBV20-1,-
TGCAGTGCTGGGCTTTTGAGCGAGCAGTACTTC,CSAGLLSEQYF,-,11,TRBJ2-7,TRBV20-1,-
TGCAGTGCTCGCCTGGACAGGGGGATCAGGACAGATCAGCCCCAGCATTTT,CSARLDRGIRTDQPQHF,-,17,TRBJ1-5,TRBV20-1,TRBD1
TGTGCCAGCAGTGCGCCCACAGGGATCGACGAGCAGTACTTC,CASSAPTGIDEQYF,once,14,TRBJ2-7,TRBV6-2/TRBV6-3,-
TGTGCCAGCAGCTTACCTTTCCCGGGAAATGAGCAGTTCTTC,CASSLPFPGNEQFF,few,14,TRBJ2-1,TRBV7-2,-
TGTGCCAGCAGTTCGGGACCGGGGTATAATGAGCAGTTCTTC,CASSSGPGYNEQFF,-,14,TRBJ2-1,TRBV6-2/TRBV6-3,-
TGTGCCAGCAGTGAATTCGGCGCGTCCACAGATACGCAGTATTTT,CASSEFGASTDTQYF,-,15,TRBJ2-3,TRBV25-1,-
TGTGCCAGCAGTTATGGGGACAGGGTCTTGGATACGCAGTATTTT,CASSYGDRVLDTQYF,-,15,TRBJ2-3,TRBV6-2/TRBV6-3,TRBD1
TGTGCCAGCAGCTCTAACCGGGGGGCGGGGGAGACCCAGTACTTC,CASSSNRGAGETQYF,once,15,TRBJ2-5,TRBV7-2,-
TGCAGCGTTGATTGGGGCGATCGCCCCTACAATGAGCAGTTCTTC,CSVDWGDRPYNEQFF,few,15,TRBJ2-1,TRBV29-1,-
TGTGCCAGCAGTTTATCACCCGGGGGGCGGAATGAGCAGTACTTC,CASSLSPGGRNEQYF,few,15,TRBJ2-5,TRBV27,-
TGTGCCAGCAGCTTAGCCAGATTCCCGGGACTAGACGGGGAGCTGCTTTTT,CASSLARFPGLDGELLF,-,17,TRBJ2-2,TRBV7-2,TRBD2
TGCGCCAGCAGCCAAGATCTAGACAGGACGCACCCAGATACGCAGTATTTT,CASSQDLDRTHPDTQYF,-,17,TRBJ2-3,TRBV4-3,-
TGTGCCTCCGGAGCGGGGGGGATTTACGAGCAGTACTTC,CASGAGGIYEQYF,-,13,TRBJ2-7,TRBV30,TRBD2
TGCAGTGCTCCGGACGGGGGGACTAGCACAGATACGCAGTATTTT,CSAPDGGTSTDTQYF,few,15,TRBJ2-3,TRBV20-1,TRBD2
TGTGCCAGCAGCCTGGGGACTATAGGGGGCCATAATGAGCAGTTCTTC,CASSLGTIGGHNEQFF,-,16,TRBJ2-1,TRBV3-1,-
TGTGCCAGCGGACAGGTTACCTCCTACGAGCAGTACTTC,CASGQVTSYEQYF,few,13,TRBJ2-7,TRBV28,TRBD1
TGTGCCAGCAGCCAAGAAATTTATCTAGCGGGGAACACAGATACGCAGTATTTT,CASSQEIYLAGNTDTQYF,-,18,TRBJ2-3,TRBV4-2,TRBD2
TGTGCCAGCAGCGGGACTAGCGGGACCAACTCCTACAATGAGCAGTTCTTC,CASSGTSGTNSYNEQFF,-,17,TRBJ2-1,TRBV13,TRBD2
TGCAGTGCTAGTTCCTCCGGGACAGGGGTCTACGAGCAGTACTTC,CSASSSGTGVYEQYF,-,15,TRBJ2-7,TRBV20-1,TRBD1
TGTGCCAGCAGCAAACCGGGCTACGAGCAGTACTTC,CASSKPGYEQYF,few,12,TRBJ2-7,TRBV7-2,-
TGTGCCAGCAGTCCCCAGGGGGGACCTGAAGCTTTCTTT,CASSPQGGPEAFF,-,13,TRBJ1-1,TRBV6-1,TRBD1
TGTGCCAGCAAGGGGACTATCCCCAATGAGCAGTTCTTC,CASKGTIPNEQFF,-,13,TRBJ2-1,TRBV6-2/TRBV6-3,TRBD2
TGTGCCAGCAGCCAATATGCCCTCGGGAGCTTAGCCAAAAACATTCAGTACTTC,CASSQYALGSLAKNIQYF,-,18,TRBJ2-4,TRBV14,-
TGCAGCGTTGAAGGGGGGTACGACCCCGAGCAGTACTTC,CSVEGGYDPEQYF,few,13,TRBJ2-7,TRBV29-1,-
TGTGCCAGCAGCCCCCGGACGCTGAACACTGAAGCTTTCTTT,CASSPRTLNTEAFF,-,14,TRBJ1-1,TRBV27,-
TGTGCCAGCAGCACGGATAGCGGGGGAGCAGATACGCAGTATTTT,CASSTDSGGADTQYF,-,15,TRBJ2-3,TRBV7-3,TRBD2
TGTGCCAGCAGTGAAGAGGGAGTTGTGACCCAGTACTTC,CASSEEGVVTQYF,-,13,TRBJ2-5,TRBV6-1,-
TGTGCCAGCAGCGTCGGGACTAGCGGGGGCCCATTGGGCGAGCAGTACTTC,CASSVGTSGGPLGEQYF,-,17,TRBJ2-7,TRBV9,TRBD2